This T cell receptor beta chain was identified in a study of T cells expressing NK-cell markers. On the study more broadly: Sorted CD3+CD56-NKG2C+, CD3+CD56+NKG2C- and CD3+CD56+NKG2C+ T cells were the source of the TCR beta repertoires. Study results and limitations: Leadership of the CD3+CD56-NKG2C+ fraction also belonged to these clonotypes in a few donors. Whether expanded NKG2C+ T cell clones were HCMV-specific remained unclear.

As regards this clonotype: The antigen is unknown.

The CDR3 sequence is 16 residues long. Germline CDR1 and CDR2: SGHTA and FQGTGA. UMI-tagged 5'RACE template switching yielded the TCR beta cDNA. TCRdb reprocessed the 5' RACE reads; each CDR3 protein has one entry and no DNA is given. The table lists 150,000 to 200,000 distinct CDR3 sequences, with roughly 20% in the top ten. The receptor's source is a woman aged 18-70 years in good health. The sequenced sample was blood T cells: a sorted CD56 or NKG2C T cell subset, CD4+ or CD8+ T cells, or bulk PBMC T cells (not recorded which). The V call is TRBV7-3, the J call TRBJ2-1; without DNA, the TCRdb call of TRBD2 cannot be checked. This CDR3 is CASSTTSGGTYNEQFF.